These 23 T cell receptor beta chains were sequenced from one sample in a study of beta chain features in type 1 diabetes. Isolated RNA was reverse transcribed in full, so expressed TCRB transcripts were sequenced. The method was immunoSEQ multiplex PCR; TCRdb's version includes in-frame clones alone and lacks a portion of them. The sample carries about 930,000 clones, about 17% recorded once. What was sequenced was naive CD4+ T cells from blood. These receptors were collected from a woman under 30 in good health.

The rearrangement links TRBV7-3 to TRBJ2-7; 8 bases match TRBD1. This CDR3 is built from 15 residues. CDR1 is SGHTA, CDR2 FQGTGA, per germline. J was trimmed by 3 bases and V by 10 bases; bases with no gene match: 14. CDR3 DNA sequence: TGTGCCACCTCCGCGGAGACAGGGGCGGACTACGAGCAGTACTTC. This translates into CATSAETGADYEQYF. Variable domain in full (rest from reference TRBV7-3 and TRBJ2-7): GAGVSQTPSNKVTEKGKYVELRCDPISGHTALYWYRQSLGQGPEFLIYFQGTGAADDSGLPNDRFFAVRPEGSVSTLKIQRTERGDSAVYLCATSAETGADYEQYFGPGTRLTVT.

This clone was counted between two and nine times. The rearrangement joins TRBV7-8 to TRBJ2-1, with a weak D call TRBD2 (6 bases). There are 14 residues in the CDR3. The germline gives CDR1 SGHVS, CDR2 FQNEAQ. Trimming removed 0 bases at V and 6 bases at J, with 9 bases between. The CDR3 reads CASSLAGGPNEQFF. The CDR3 DNA reads TGTGCCAGCAGCTTAGCGGGAGGCCCCAATGAGCAGTTCTTC.

The V and J genes are TRBV6-1 and TRBJ2-6; D is tentatively TRBD1 or TRBD2 (5 bases each). Trimming shortened V by 2 bases and J by 2 bases, and 7 bases separated the two germline ends. There are 15 residues in the CDR3. Germline V gene lookup returns CDR1 MNHNS and CDR2 SASEGT. The CDR3 is CASSELGPGANVLTF. DNA for the CDR3: TGTGCCAGCAGTGAATTGGGACCTGGGGCCAACGTCCTGACTTTC.

The rearrangement joins TRBV9 to TRBJ2-6; no reliable D call. The V gene's germline CDR1 is SGDLS and CDR2 YYNGEE. This CDR3 has 15 amino acids. V was clipped by 0 bases and J by 0 bases, with 4 bases between them. The CDR3 here is CASSVADSGANVLTF. CDR3 nucleotides: TGTGCCAGCAGCGTAGCGGACTCTGGGGCCAACGTCCTGACTTTC.

The CDR3 reads CASNTWGPSSYNEQFF. In DNA form, the CDR3 reads TGTGCCAGCAACACTTGGGGGCCGAGCTCCTACAATGAGCAGTTCTTC. The rearrangement links TRBV7-9 to TRBJ2-1; weak D call: TRBD1 (6 bases). The CDR3 consists of 16 residues. The ends were cut back, 7 bases at V and 0 bases at J, with 16 bases in the middle. CDR1 and CDR2 (germline): SEHNR, FQNEAQ (reference sequence).

This clone was seen only a few times. The genes are TRBV5-1 and TRBJ2-2; D may correspond to TRBD1 or TRBD2 (5 bases each). The CDR3 covers 15 residues. Germline CDR1 is SGHRS and CDR2 is YFSETQ. V was cut by 4 bases and J by 4 bases, with 14 bases left in between. The CDR3, as DNA: TGCGCCAGCAGCCTAGGGGACGCCAGCACCGGGGAGCTGTTTTTT. Translation gives CASSLGDASTGELFF. The full variable domain, its missing parts supplied by reference TRBV5-1 and TRBJ2-2, is KAGVTQTPRYLIKTRGQQVTLSCSPISGHRSVSWYQQTPGQGLQFLFEYFSETQRNKGNFPGRFSGRQFSNSRSEMNVSTLELGDSALYLCASSLGDASTGELFFGEGSRLTVL.

The rearrangement links TRBV7-9 to TRBJ2-1; D perhaps matches TRBD2 (5 bases). The CDR3 length is 14 residues. Germline V gene lookup returns CDR1 SEHNR and CDR2 FQNEAQ (reference sequence). Trimming took 3 bases from V and 1 from J, leaving 7 bases between them. Here the CDR3 reads CASSLTTSYNEQFF. The CDR3 nucleotides read TGTGCCAGCAGCTTGACTACATCCTACAATGAGCAGTTCTTC. Using reference TRBV7-9 and TRBJ2-1 for the parts outside the CDR3, the full variable domain is DTGVSQNPRHKITKRGQNVTFRCDPISEHNRLYWYRQTLGQGPEFLTYFQNEAQLEKSRLLSDRFSAERPKGSFSTLEIQRTEQGDSAMYLCASSLTTSYNEQFFGPGTRLTVL.

The rearrangement uses TRBV7-2 and TRBJ2-3, with D possibly being TRBD2 (6 bases). Germline lookup yields CDR1 SGHTA and CDR2 FQGNSA. Trimming shortened V by 4 bases and J by 1 base, and 15 bases separated the two germline ends. The CDR3 sequence is 16 residues long. CDR3 in DNA: TGTGCCAGCAGCTCGCAGCGGGCAGCGCGCACAGATACGCAGTATTTT. Translation gives CASSSQRAARTDTQYF.

Comment on this clone: The sample holds other DNA sequences that translate to the same CDR3. The genes are TRBV19 and TRBJ2-1; the D is unclear. V lost 5 bases and J 4 bases, leaving 6 bases between the germline ends. The germline gives CDR1 LNHDA, CDR2 SQIVND (reference sequence). This CDR3 is built from 12 residues. CDR3 coding DNA: TGTGCCAGTAGTGGTCGATACAATGAGCAGTTCTTC. Amino acid sequence: CASSGRYNEQFF. Combining the CDR3 with reference TRBV19 and TRBJ2-1 gives the whole variable domain DGGITQSPKYLFRKEGQNVTLSCEQNLNHDAMYWYRQDPGQGLRLIYYSQIVNDFQKGDIAEGYSVSREKKESFPLTVTSAQKNPTAFYLCASSGRYNEQFFGPGTRLTVL.

This clone has just one count. The chain has TRBV2 and TRBJ2-1, with 7 bases identical to TRBD2. Trimming cost V 9 bases and J 10 bases; bases outside gene matches: 18. This CDR3 comprises 15 residues. Germline V gives CDR1 SNHLY, CDR2 FYNNEI. The chain's CDR3 is CASHRDYTPGTEQFF. The DNA of the CDR3 is TGTGCCAGTCATCGGGACTACACCCCCGGAACGGAGCAGTTCTTC.

This rearrangement joins TRBV28 to TRBJ2-4; D is ambiguous. The CDR3 sequence is 12 residues long. CDR1 and CDR2 from the germline V gene are MDHEN and SYDVKM. V was shortened by 8 bases and J by 3 bases, with 8 bases between the two germline ends. In nucleotides, the CDR3 is TGTGCCAGCGGGTTTCTCAAAAACATTCAGTACTTC. It encodes CASGFLKNIQYF.

The V gene is TRBV7-2, the J gene TRBJ2-1; possibly TRBD2 for D (5 bases). From germline, CDR1 is SGHTA and CDR2 FQGNSA. With 6 bases removed from V and 6 bases from J, the gap between germline ends came to 15 bases. The CDR3 covers 14 residues. The CDR3, as DNA: TGTGCCAGCAGGAGCGGTGGGAGCCTCAATGAGCAGTTCTTC. The encoded protein is CASRSGGSLNEQFF.

The chain carries TRBV13 and TRBJ2-7; D remains ambiguous. Trimming took 3 bases from V and 2 from J, leaving 14 bases between them. This CDR3 comprises 15 residues. CDR1 PRHDT and CDR2 FYEKMQ come from the germline V gene (reference sequence). DNA for the CDR3: TGTGCCAGCAGCTTTTCTCAGCTACTCACCTACGAGCAGTACTTC. This sequence encodes CASSFSQLLTYEQYF.

The V gene is TRBV28, the J gene TRBJ1-5; a possible D gene is TRBD1 (5 bases). Trimming stripped 5 bases from V and 11 bases from J, with 22 bases between. The CDR3 runs 15 residues. Germline lookup yields CDR1 MDHEN and CDR2 SYDVKM. DNA of the CDR3: TGTGCCAGCAGTCCTCCCACAGGATTTTCGTGGGCCCAGCATTTT. Translating it yields CASSPPTGFSWAQHF. Supplemented by reference TRBV28 and TRBJ1-5, the full variable domain reads DVKVTQSSRYLVKRTGEKVFLECVQDMDHENMFWYRQDPGLGLRLIYFSYDVKMKEKGDIPEGYSVSREKKERFSLILESASTNQTSMYLCASSPPTGFSWAQHFGDGTRLSIL.

The J gene is TRBJ1-4, the V gene TRBV18; tentatively, D is TRBD1 (5 bases). Trimming stripped 2 bases from V and 8 bases from J, with 12 bases between. The germline gives CDR1 KGHSH, CDR2 LQKENI. This CDR3 spans 14 amino acids. The CDR3 nucleotides are TGTGCCAGCTCACCAAGGAAGGGGCCGGAAAAACTGTTTTTT. It translates to CASSPRKGPEKLFF.

This clone has a handful of counts. V gene TRBV2 combines with J gene TRBJ2-7; maybe TRBD2 (6 bases). The CDR3 has 13 amino acids. V gave up 6 bases and J gave up 6 bases, with 15 bases separating them. Per the germline V gene, CDR1 is SNHLY and CDR2 is FYNNEI. The CDR3 loop is CASRISGGSEQYF. The CDR3 DNA is TGTGCCAGCAGGATTAGCGGTGGGTCCGAGCAGTACTTC.

This rearrangement joins TRBV4-2 to TRBJ2-1, with D perhaps matching TRBD1 (5 bases). Trimming cost V 0 bases and J 8 bases, with 11 bases left between them. CDR3 length: 14 residues. From germline, CDR1 is LGHNA and CDR2 YNFKEQ. CDR3 coding DNA: TGTGCCAGCAGCCAAGATCTGGGGCTTGATGAGCAGTTCTTC. Translation: CASSQDLGLDEQFF.

This clone showed up just a few times. The rearrangement links TRBV7-9 to TRBJ2-7, with D possibly being TRBD2 (6 bases). The V gene's germline CDR1 is SEHNR and CDR2 FQNEAQ (reference sequence). This CDR3 is 14 amino acids long. V shed 1 base and J shed 6 bases, with 13 bases lying between them. Here the CDR3 DNA reads TGTGCCAGCAGCTTAGTAGGTCTACTAGCCGAGCAGTACTTC. Its protein is CASSLVGLLAEQYF.

This clone was seen a handful of times. The V call is TRBV15, the J call TRBJ2-3, with TRBD1 identical over 7 bases. Germline V gene data show CDR1 as LNHNV and CDR2 as YYDKDF (reference sequence). The V and J ends lost 5 bases and 3 bases, in that order; junction bases with no gene match: 5. This CDR3 spans 14 amino acids. Here the CDR3 reads CATSPRQGTDTQYF. In DNA form, the CDR3 reads TGTGCCACCAGCCCCCGACAGGGAACAGATACGCAGTATTTT.

This clone was picked up a small number of times. The chain has TRBV7-2 and TRBJ2-1; perhaps TRBD1 as D (6 bases). This CDR3 spans 13 amino acids. Trimming took 2 bases from V and 7 from J, leaving 9 bases between them. Germline CDR1 and CDR2: SGHTA and FQGNSA. The CDR3 sequence: CASSLLDRNEQFF. In DNA, the CDR3 is TGTGCCAGCAGCTTACTAGACAGGAATGAGCAGTTCTTC.

The chain combines TRBV19 with TRBJ2-7; possibly TRBD1 for D (5 bases). The germline V and J ends were trimmed by 1 base and 2 bases, with 12 bases remaining between them. The CDR3 runs to 15 residues. Germline lookup yields CDR1 LNHDA and CDR2 SQIVND (reference sequence). CDR3 sequence (DNA): TGTGCCAGTAGTATAGTCTCTCAGGGCACCTACGAGCAGTACTTC. This encodes CASSIVSQGTYEQYF.

This clone has only a few counts. This chain links TRBV28 with TRBJ1-1, with 8 bases lining up with TRBD1. The CDR3 is 14 amino acids. Trimming removed 8 bases from V and 5 bases from J; junction bases left unmatched: 10. Per the germline V gene, CDR1 is MDHEN and CDR2 is SYDVKM. CDR3 amino acids: CASRQGQGWTEAFF. The CDR3 nucleotides read TGTGCCAGCCGACAGGGGCAAGGGTGGACTGAAGCTTTCTTT.

The chain links TRBV2 to TRBJ1-1; the D is unclear. From germline, CDR1 is SNHLY and CDR2 FYNNEI. There are 13 residues in the CDR3. V was trimmed by 6 bases and J by 3 bases, leaving 11 bases between them. The CDR3 region has the DNA TGTGCCAGCAGGGTTGTAAAGGACACTGAAGCTTTCTTT. Protein: CASRVVKDTEAFF.